The present T cell receptor (beta chain) was sequenced within a study of cytomegalovirus exposure and HLA in healthy donors. Findings of the study overall: Later on, an analysis found that several of the most significant clusters appeared to be linked to common viral pathogens, which included parvovirus B19.

The V gene lost 3 bases and the J gene lost 0 bases, with 17 bases spanning the gap. The CDR3 totals 18 residues. CDR1 and CDR2 (germline): KGHSH, LQKENI. Regarding this clone: Its antigen is currently unknown.

It was with 60 Vbeta and 13 Jbeta primers that the PCR ran. The method was immunoSEQ multiplex PCR; TCRdb's version includes in-frame clones alone and lacks a portion of them. The sample consists of 77,000 or so clones, about 71% of them appearing once. Sequenced input: PBMCs. This sequence originates from a woman aged 40 to 55 in good health and CMV-seronegative. The J gene is TRBJ2-2, the V gene TRBV18; D possibly corresponds to TRBD1 (8 bases). CDR3 nucleotide sequence: TGTGCCAGCTCACCGACCGGCGGGGGACAGGCGAACACCGGGGAGCTGTTTTTT. The encoded protein is CASSPTGGGQANTGELFF. The full variable domain, rest sourced from reference TRBV18 and TRBJ2-2, is NAGVMQNPRHLVRRRGQEARLRCSPMKGHSHVYWYRQLPEEGLKFMVYLQKENIIDESGMPKERFSAEFPKEGPSILRIQQVVRGDSAAYFCASSPTGGGQANTGELFFGEGSRLTVL.